Listed below are T cell receptor beta chains from one sample, sequenced in a study of blood T cell dynamics during melanoma immunotherapy. Only in-frame clones appear in the TCRdb table, and some are missing; sequencing was by immunoSEQ multiplex PCR. The repertoire holds around 11,000 clones, with 83% as singletons. The material was blood, obtained from a patient treated with checkpoint blockade. These receptors all stem from a human donor with melanoma. Both conserved end residues are part of each CDR3. The order of the fields is clone size, J gene, D gene, V gene, CDR3 protein, CDR3 DNA. A D gene is named only where the DNA matches it firmly. For some rows the clone size is stated as once, few or many, or as a class when expanded; others skip it.

abundance: -
j_gene: TRBJ2-5
d_gene: TRBD2
v_gene: TRBV2
CDR3aa: CASSEGLAGQETQYF
CDR3nt: TGTGCCAGCAGTGAAGGACTAGCGGGGCAAGAGACCCAGTACTTC

abundance: -
j_gene: TRBJ2-1
d_gene: TRBD1
v_gene: TRBV19
CDR3aa: CATRDRAAYNEQFF
CDR3nt: TGTGCCACAAGGGACAGGGCCGCCTACAATGAGCAGTTCTTC

abundance: -
j_gene: TRBJ2-5
d_gene: TRBD2
v_gene: TRBV7-2
CDR3aa: CASSLGTSGRGETQYF
CDR3nt: TGTGCCAGCAGCTTAGGGACTAGCGGGAGGGGGGAGACCCAGTACTTC

abundance: -
j_gene: TRBJ2-2
d_gene: -
v_gene: TRBV6-5
CDR3aa: CASSRVDNTGELFF
CDR3nt: TGTGCCAGCAGTAGGGTGGATAACACCGGGGAGCTGTTTTTT

abundance: -
j_gene: TRBJ2-7
d_gene: TRBD2
v_gene: TRBV30
CDR3aa: CAWSSGGSSYEQYF
CDR3nt: TGTGCCTGGTCTAGCGGGGGCAGCTCCTACGAGCAGTACTTC

abundance: once
j_gene: TRBJ1-5
d_gene: TRBD1
v_gene: TRBV28
CDR3aa: CASRPGQFNQPQHF
CDR3nt: TGTGCCAGCAGGCCGGGACAGTTCAATCAGCCCCAGCATTTT

abundance: -
j_gene: TRBJ1-4
d_gene: -
v_gene: TRBV2
CDR3aa: CASSENGVENEKLFF
CDR3nt: TGTGCCAGCAGTGAAAACGGGGTGGAGAATGAAAAACTGTTTTTT

abundance: -
j_gene: TRBJ1-2
d_gene: TRBD1
v_gene: TRBV6-5
CDR3aa: CASSYRPRDRKYGYTF
CDR3nt: TGTGCCAGCAGTTACCGACCTCGGGACAGGAAGTATGGCTACACCTTC

abundance: -
j_gene: TRBJ2-7
d_gene: -
v_gene: TRBV2
CDR3aa: CASKVIAVEQYF
CDR3nt: TGTGCCAGCAAAGTGATCGCGGTCGAGCAGTACTTC

abundance: -
j_gene: TRBJ2-7
d_gene: -
v_gene: TRBV28
CDR3aa: CASSLGGGVNEQYF
CDR3nt: TGTGCCAGCAGTTTAGGGGGGGGCGTAAACGAGCAGTACTTC

abundance: -
j_gene: TRBJ1-1
d_gene: -
v_gene: TRBV10-3
CDR3aa: CATDDRGVGNTEAFF
CDR3nt: TGTGCCACTGACGACCGGGGTGTAGGGAACACTGAAGCTTTCTTT

abundance: once
j_gene: TRBJ1-5
d_gene: TRBD1
v_gene: TRBV5-1
CDR3aa: CASSPGTAQQPQHF
CDR3nt: TGCGCCAGCAGCCCGGGGACAGCCCAACAGCCCCAGCATTTT

abundance: -
j_gene: TRBJ2-2
d_gene: -
v_gene: TRBV19
CDR3aa: CASSITPATGELFF
CDR3nt: TGTGCCAGTAGTATAACCCCCGCCACCGGGGAGCTGTTTTTT

abundance: -
j_gene: TRBJ1-2
d_gene: TRBD1
v_gene: TRBV28
CDR3aa: CASSPPHRRDRGGYTF
CDR3nt: TGTGCCAGCAGTCCTCCCCACCGCCGGGACAGGGGCGGCTACACCTTC

abundance: -
j_gene: TRBJ2-7
d_gene: -
v_gene: TRBV10-3
CDR3aa: CAIRTEYEQYF
CDR3nt: TGTGCCATCAGGACTGAGTACGAGCAGTACTTC

abundance: -
j_gene: TRBJ1-4
d_gene: -
v_gene: TRBV14
CDR3aa: CASSQEGSEKLFF
CDR3nt: TGTGCCAGCAGCCAGGAAGGTAGTGAAAAACTGTTTTTT

abundance: -
j_gene: TRBJ1-2
d_gene: -
v_gene: TRBV9
CDR3aa: CASSVDPGPYGYTF
CDR3nt: TGTGCCAGCAGCGTCGATCCGGGACCCTATGGCTACACCTTC

abundance: -
j_gene: TRBJ2-3
d_gene: -
v_gene: TRBV19
CDR3aa: CASSAGYSTDTQYF
CDR3nt: TGTGCCAGTAGTGCAGGGTATAGCACAGATACGCAGTATTTT

abundance: -
j_gene: TRBJ1-2
d_gene: TRBD1
v_gene: TRBV19
CDR3aa: CARRTGKGYTF
CDR3nt: TGTGCCAGGAGGACAGGGAAGGGCTACACCTTC

abundance: medium-sized
j_gene: TRBJ2-6
d_gene: -
v_gene: TRBV7-8
CDR3aa: CASSPLQVSGANVLTF
CDR3nt: TGTGCCAGCAGCCCCTTACAGGTCTCTGGGGCCAACGTCCTGACTTTC

abundance: -
j_gene: TRBJ1-2
d_gene: -
v_gene: TRBV6-1
CDR3aa: CASAMGGAGYTF
CDR3nt: TGTGCCAGCGCCATGGGAGGGGCTGGCTACACCTTC

abundance: -
j_gene: TRBJ1-3
d_gene: -
v_gene: TRBV25-1
CDR3aa: CASSESFGAAGNTIYF
CDR3nt: TGTGCCAGCAGTGAATCCTTTGGGGCAGCTGGAAACACCATATATTTT

abundance: few
j_gene: TRBJ2-1
d_gene: TRBD1
v_gene: TRBV11-1
CDR3aa: CASSPDRGTYNEQFF
CDR3nt: TGTGCCAGCAGCCCGGACAGGGGTACCTACAATGAGCAGTTCTTC

abundance: -
j_gene: TRBJ2-3
d_gene: -
v_gene: TRBV19
CDR3aa: CASSIGTWSTDTQYF
CDR3nt: TGTGCCAGTAGTATAGGGACCTGGAGCACAGATACGCAGTATTTT

abundance: once
j_gene: TRBJ2-1
d_gene: TRBD2
v_gene: TRBV29-1
CDR3aa: CSAQKREGPYNEQFF
CDR3nt: TGCAGCGCCCAGAAGCGGGAGGGCCCTTATAATGAGCAGTTCTTC

abundance: -
j_gene: TRBJ2-3
d_gene: TRBD2
v_gene: TRBV6-5
CDR3aa: CASDSGRAQDTQYF
CDR3nt: TGTGCCAGTGATAGCGGGAGGGCCCAAGATACGCAGTATTTT

abundance: -
j_gene: TRBJ1-4
d_gene: -
v_gene: TRBV30
CDR3aa: CAWSVLVEKLFF
CDR3nt: TGTGCCTGGAGTGTACTTGTTGAAAAACTGTTTTTT

abundance: -
j_gene: TRBJ1-1
d_gene: TRBD1
v_gene: TRBV5-1
CDR3aa: CASSLGTGTGNTEAFF
CDR3nt: TGCGCCAGCAGCTTGGGTACCGGGACAGGAAACACTGAAGCTTTCTTT

abundance: -
j_gene: TRBJ1-1
d_gene: -
v_gene: TRBV2
CDR3aa: CASNRDLNTEAFF
CDR3nt: TGTGCCAGCAATCGGGACCTGAACACTGAAGCTTTCTTT

abundance: -
j_gene: TRBJ2-7
d_gene: -
v_gene: TRBV28
CDR3aa: CASSGGLAVSYF
CDR3nt: TGTGCCAGCAGTGGGGGGCTAGCGGTTAGTTACTTC

abundance: -
j_gene: TRBJ1-2
d_gene: -
v_gene: TRBV4-3
CDR3aa: CASSQDGRGDNYGYTF
CDR3nt: TGCGCCAGCAGCCAAGATGGCAGGGGCGATAACTATGGCTACACCTTC

abundance: -
j_gene: TRBJ1-1
d_gene: -
v_gene: TRBV6-5
CDR3aa: CASSSGVGAFF
CDR3nt: TGTGCCAGCAGTTCCGGGGTCGGGGCTTTCTTT

abundance: -
j_gene: TRBJ1-1
d_gene: -
v_gene: TRBV28
CDR3aa: CASEGNTEAFF
CDR3nt: TGTGCCAGCGAGGGGAACACTGAAGCTTTCTTT

abundance: -
j_gene: TRBJ1-1
d_gene: TRBD1
v_gene: TRBV27
CDR3aa: CASSPGTANTEAFF
CDR3nt: TGTGCCAGCAGTCCCGGGACAGCTAACACTGAAGCTTTCTTT

abundance: -
j_gene: TRBJ2-1
d_gene: -
v_gene: TRBV27
CDR3aa: CASSFGPDEQFF
CDR3nt: TGTGCCAGCAGTTTCGGCCCTGATGAGCAGTTCTTC